Listed below are T cell receptor beta chains from one sample, sequenced in a study of blood T cell repertoires in COVID-19. Here immunoSEQ multiplex PCR was the method, and the copy in TCRdb shows in-frame clones only, minus some. The table shows 400,000 to 450,000 clones, with about 90% occurring only once. Material for sequencing was PBMCs or T cells enriched from blood (not recorded which). The receptors were gathered from a man aged 18 to 29 who had recovered from COVID-19. Each CDR3 is given with its conserved first and last residue. D genes are given only for firm matches. Not all rows give a size; the values are once, few, many and, for expanded clones, a class.

CDR3: CASTNNSPLHF
DNA: TGTGCCAGCACCAATAATTCACCCCTCCACTTT
D: -
V: TRBV28
size: -
J: TRBJ1-6

CDR3: CASSPTDRGGDYGYTF
DNA: TGTGCCAGCTCACCAACTGACAGGGGCGGTGACTATGGCTACACCTTC
D: TRBD1
V: TRBV18
size: -
J: TRBJ1-2

CDR3: CSGTSGYNEQFF
DNA: TGCAGCGGGACTAGCGGGTACAATGAGCAGTTCTTC
D: TRBD2
V: TRBV29-1
size: once
J: TRBJ2-1

CDR3: CASRQASGRAFSQFF
DNA: TGTGCCAGCAGGCAAGCTAGCGGGAGGGCCTTTTCGCAGTTCTTC
D: TRBD2
V: TRBV2
size: -
J: TRBJ2-1

CDR3: CASSTGTGTRNTIYF
DNA: TGCGCCAGCAGCACAGGGACAGGCACTCGAAACACCATATATTTT
D: TRBD1
V: TRBV5-1
size: -
J: TRBJ1-3

CDR3: CASSFEANSAGYTF
DNA: TGTGCCAGCAGTTTTGAGGCCAACTCCGCTGGCTACACCTTC
D: -
V: TRBV27
size: -
J: TRBJ1-2

CDR3: CASSLAGGRGELFF
DNA: TGTGCCAGCAGCTTAGCGGGGGGGCGCGGGGAGCTGTTTTTT
D: TRBD2
V: TRBV11-2
size: -
J: TRBJ2-2

CDR3: CATSDSTGPEQYF
DNA: TGTGCCACCAGTGACTCGACAGGGCCCGAGCAGTACTTC
D: TRBD1
V: TRBV24-1
size: -
J: TRBJ2-7

CDR3: CASSNQGARGYTF
DNA: TGTGCCAGCAGCAACCAGGGGGCGAGGGGCTACACCTTC
D: TRBD1
V: TRBV27
size: -
J: TRBJ1-2

CDR3: CASSDPGPGTQYF
DNA: TGTGCCAGCAGCGACCCTGGCCCAGGGACGCAGTATTTT
D: -
V: TRBV2
size: -
J: TRBJ2-3

CDR3: CASSPLRSTEAFNEKLFF
DNA: TGTGCCAGCAGTCCCCTCCGTTCGACTGAAGCCTTTAATGAAAAACTGTTTTTT
D: -
V: TRBV28
size: -
J: TRBJ1-4

CDR3: CASSLGGYEQYF
DNA: TGCGCCAGCAGCTTGGGAGGTTACGAGCAGTACTTC
D: -
V: TRBV5-1
size: -
J: TRBJ2-7

CDR3: CASSTTGSNEQFF
DNA: TGTGCCAGCAGCACAACAGGGTCCAATGAGCAGTTCTTC
D: -
V: TRBV5-5
size: -
J: TRBJ2-1